A single sample is the source of the 30 T cell receptor beta chains below, sequenced in a study of T cells in Graves' hyperthyroidism and ophthalmopathy (dated by TCRdb to between 2018 and 2021). Libraries were prepared through multiplex PCR. The instrument was an Illumina HiSeq 2000. The TCR beta CDR3 regions were amplified from the RNA transcripts. The first round of RT-PCR for the TCR CDR3 was performed with the HTBI primer set and the Qiagen OneStep RT-PCR kit. TCRdb cleaned the public reads at Q25 with fastp, built clones with MiXCR and kept in-frame beta chains. Rows with a matching CDR3 protein are joined into one entry that keeps the most common DNA and genes. For this sample there are approximately 430,000 distinct CDR3 sequences; around 16% appear just once. Roughly 13% of the sample is held by the ten biggest clonotypes. The source material was blood. The source is a woman under 30 with Graves' hyperthyroidism.

This clonotype was observed at least ten times. CDR3 DNA sequence: TGTGCCAGCAGCTTTGGTATAGGGAATAATGAGCAGTTCTTC. Translating it yields CASSFGIGNNEQFF. The chain recombines TRBV11-3 with TRBJ2-1, with unresolved D. V lost 3 bases and J 7 bases, leaving 13 bases between the germline ends. Germline V gene lookup returns CDR1 SGHNT and CDR2 YENEEA. The CDR3 totals 14 residues.

This clonotype was counted at least ten times. The chain links TRBV6-1 to TRBJ1-2; D not resolved. Germline CDR1 and CDR2: MNHNS and SASEGT. The CDR3 is made up of 15 amino acids. Trimming removed 6 bases from V and 1 base from J, with 15 bases in between. The DNA for the CDR3 is TGTGCCAGCAGCCCCCTAGTGTGGGATAACTATGGCTACACCTTC. It translates to CASSPLVWDNYGYTF.

This chain uses TRBV7-2 with TRBJ1-1, with D unclear. The ends were cut back, 3 bases at V and 11 bases at J, with 16 bases in the middle. Germline CDR1 reads SGHTA; CDR2 reads FQGNSA. This CDR3 spans 13 amino acids. The CDR3 DNA follows: TGTGCCAGCAGCTTTGTAGCCCCGCGCCCTGCTTTCTTT. Protein product: CASSFVAPRPAFF.

This clonotype has a handful of counts. The genes are TRBV24-1 and TRBJ1-5; D ambiguous. Trimming pared 7 bases from V and 0 bases from J, leaving 6 bases between. The CDR3 extends over 13 amino acids. Germline values: CDR1 KGHDR, CDR2 SFDVKD. CDR3 protein: CATRGGSNQPQHF. The CDR3 nucleotides are TGTGCCACCAGGGGTGGTAGCAATCAGCCCCAGCATTTT.

Here the CDR3 reads CSGTGGNYGYTF. In DNA form, the CDR3 reads TGCAGCGGGACAGGGGGCAACTATGGCTACACCTTC. The chain carries TRBV29-1 and TRBJ1-2, with 11 bases fitting TRBD1. The CDR3 totals 12 residues. Germline values: CDR1 SQVTM, CDR2 ANQGSEA. V lost 7 bases and J lost 2; bases outside the gene matches: 0.

The table lists this clonotype with many counts. The CDR3 is CASSAYSGGTDTQYF. The CDR3 DNA reads TGTGCCAGCAGCGCATATAGCGGGGGCACAGATACGCAGTATTTT. The rearrangement uses TRBV7-3 and TRBJ2-3; TRBD2 agrees at 8 bases. Trimming cost V 5 bases and J 1 base; bases outside gene matches: 5. Germline assignment: CDR1 SGHTA and CDR2 FQGTGA. The CDR3 is 15 amino acids.

The sample holds many counts of this clonotype. This rearrangement joins TRBV18 to TRBJ2-7; the match to TRBD2 covers 10 bases. This CDR3 comprises 14 residues. J was trimmed by 6 bases and V by 3 bases; bases with no gene match: 5. Germline assignment: CDR1 KGHSH and CDR2 LQKENI. CDR3 in amino acids: CASSPGLAFPEQYF. The CDR3 coding sequence is TGTGCCAGCTCACCGGGACTAGCGTTCCCCGAGCAGTACTTC.

The table lists this clonotype with a few counts. The chain recombines TRBV10-3 with TRBJ1-3; weak D call: TRBD1 (5 bases). Trimming stripped 8 bases from V and 4 bases from J, with 9 bases between. Germline-derived CDR1 and CDR2 are ENHRY and SYGVKD. The CDR3 is made up of 12 amino acids. The CDR3 sequence is CAIAGNGNTIYF. CDR3 nucleotide sequence: TGTGCCATCGCAGGGAACGGAAACACCATATATTTT.

V gene TRBV29-1 combines with J gene TRBJ1-2; D not resolved. The CDR3 sequence is 13 residues long. Germline-derived CDR1 and CDR2 are SQVTM and ANQGSEA. Trimming took 3 bases from V and 5 from J, leaving 13 bases between them. As DNA, the CDR3 is TGCAGCGTTGAGATGGCAAACAAGTATGGCTACACCTTC. Translated, it gives CSVEMANKYGYTF.

About this clonotype itself: It is unclear where the CDR3 begins or ends on the DNA, so no DNA is shown, and the CDR3 is as TCRdb lists it. The rearrangement uses TRBV5-1 and TRBJ2-2; the table gives TRBD2 as D, unverified against the DNA. The CDR3 is 24 residues long, counting both termini. Germline CDR1 is SGHRS and CDR2 is YFSETQ. The CDR3 is CTSSSTTGTSSEQYFGPLTGELFF.

V usage is TRBV9 and J usage is TRBJ2-7; D assignment may be TRBD1 or TRBD2 (5 bases each). Looked up from germline, CDR1 is SGDLS and CDR2 is YYNGEE. Trimming took off 3 bases at V and 7 bases at J, with 17 bases between the two ends. The CDR3 totals 14 residues. CDR3 in DNA: TGTGCCAGCAGCGCCGGGACCTACCTCTTAGAGCAGTACTTC. Translation gives CASSAGTYLLEQYF.

The rearrangement links TRBV6-2 or TRBV6-3 to TRBJ2-4; 7 nucleotides match TRBD1. Germline values: CDR1 MNHEY, CDR2 SVGEGT. The CDR3 length is 13 residues. V was clipped by 7 bases and J by 9 bases; unmatched bases: 9. Here the CDR3 DNA reads TGTGCCAGCACCCGAAACAGGGGCGGCATTCAGTACTTC. It specifies CASTRNRGGIQYF.

V is TRBV29-1 and J is TRBJ2-4; D perhaps matches TRBD2 (6 bases). V gave up 5 bases and J gave up 0 bases, with 17 bases separating them. The CDR3 has 16 residues. The germline V gene has CDR1 SQVTM and CDR2 ANQGSEA. CDR3 nucleotide sequence: TGCAGCGTTCTCCAACGTATAGCGGTAGCCAAAAACATTCAGTACTTC. This sequence encodes CSVLQRIAVAKNIQYF. The whole variable domain, remainder taken from reference TRBV29-1 and TRBJ2-4, is SAVISQKPSRDICQRGTSLTIQCQVDSQVTMMFWYRQQPGQSLTLIATANQGSEATYESGFVIDKFPISRPNLTFSTLTVSNMSPEDSSIYLCSVLQRIAVAKNIQYFGAGTRLSVL.

Many counts were recorded for this clonotype. The rearrangement links TRBV9 to TRBJ1-2; 9 bases are a match to TRBD1. V shed 0 bases and J 2 bases; nucleotides not matched to a gene: 2. CDR1 SGDLS and CDR2 YYNGEE come from the germline V gene. The CDR3 is 15 residues long. The CDR3 region is CASSVDDRGNYGYTF. The CDR3 DNA reads TGTGCCAGCAGCGTAGATGACAGGGGGAACTATGGCTACACCTTC.

The rearrangement links TRBV10-2 to TRBJ2-4; 12 bases fit TRBD2. The J segment lost 8 bases and the V segment lost 0 bases, leaving 5 bases of the junction unmatched. Germline V gene data show CDR1 as WSHSY and CDR2 as SAAADI. CDR3 length equals 16 residues. Here the CDR3 DNA reads TGCGCCAGCAGTGAGTCGGGGCTAGCGGGAGGGGACATTCAGTACTTC. It is translated as CASSESGLAGGDIQYF.

This clonotype was seen many times. The rearrangement joins TRBV7-8 to TRBJ2-5; D not resolved. V gave up 5 bases and J gave up 0 bases, with 10 bases separating them. The CDR3 loop spans 14 amino acids. From germline, CDR1 is SGHVS and CDR2 FQNEAQ. The DNA of the CDR3 is TGTGCCAGCAGCAAGGCCCCGTACCAAGAGACCCAGTACTTC. Translated, it gives CASSKAPYQETQYF.

This clonotype appeared many times. The rearrangement links TRBV7-9 to TRBJ2-1; D is undetermined. CDR1 and CDR2 (germline): SEHNR, FQNEAQ (reference sequence). CDR3 size: 13 residues. V lost 0 bases, J lost 6 bases, and 6 bases lay in between. CDR3 sequence reads: CASSLAPLNEQFF. For the CDR3, the DNA is TGTGCCAGCAGCTTAGCACCCCTCAATGAGCAGTTCTTC.

The genes are TRBV6-1 and TRBJ1-1; D not certain. The CDR3 has 15 residues. Trimming removed 5 bases from V and 2 bases from J, with 15 bases in between. Germline CDR1 is MNHNS and CDR2 is SASEGT. The CDR3 bases are TGTGCCAGCAGTATAGACGACGGGATTAACACTGAAGCTTTCTTT. Protein sequence: CASSIDDGINTEAFF.

The CDR3 DNA follows: TGTGCCAGCAGCTTAGCCGGGTCCTTCTCCTACGAGCAGTACTTC. Translated, it gives CASSLAGSFSYEQYF. V is TRBV11-2 and J is TRBJ2-7; no clear D gene. The V end lost 1 base, the J end lost 0 bases, and 10 bases lay between the germline ends. Germline CDR1 is SGHAT and CDR2 is FQNNGV. CDR3 size: 15 residues.

This clonotype occurred a few times. V is TRBV12-3 or TRBV12-4 and J is TRBJ1-6; no firm D call. The CDR3 is 12 residues long. V was trimmed by 4 bases and J by 11 bases, leaving 9 bases between them. Written as DNA, the CDR3 is TGTGCCAGCAGTTGGGGAAGTACACCCCTCCACTTT. As protein: CASSWGSTPLHF.

V is TRBV28 and J is TRBJ2-7; tentative D call: TRBD1 (8 bases). Germline lookup yields CDR1 MDHEN and CDR2 SYDVKM. CDR3 length equals 14 residues. V was shortened by 6 bases and J by 6 bases, with 18 bases between the two germline ends. This chain's CDR3 is CASRPTGEGPEQYF. The CDR3 coding sequence is TGTGCCAGCAGACCGACAGGGGAGGGGCCCGAGCAGTACTTC.

This clonotype was seen repeatedly, ten times or more. The gene calls are TRBV6-2 or TRBV6-3 and TRBJ1-5, with 9 nucleotides matching TRBD1. CDR1 is MNHEY, CDR2 SVGEGT, per germline. The CDR3 loop spans 18 amino acids. The V and J ends lost 2 bases and 2 bases, in that order; junction bases with no gene match: 10. The CDR3 DNA reads TGTGCCAGCAGTTACCTTCTTCCGGGACAGGGTGGCAATCAGCCCCAGCATTTT. The encoded protein is CASSYLLPGQGGNQPQHF.

Concerning this clonotype itself: A much larger clone lies a single base off, so this may be a read error. The genes are TRBV6-5 and TRBJ1-2; the D gene is possibly TRBD1 (6 bases). Germline CDR1 is MNHEY and CDR2 is SVGAGI. The V gene lost 0 bases and the J gene lost 2 bases, with 10 bases spanning the gap. The CDR3 runs to 15 residues. The CDR3 bases are TGTGCCAGCAGTTACTCTACCAGGGGAAACTATGGCTACACCTTC. Encoded protein: CASSYSTRGNYGYTF.

Comments on this clonotype: This clone may be a read error of a much larger clone one base away. The chain carries TRBV12-3 or TRBV12-4 and TRBJ1-1; possible D gene TRBD1, 6 bases. The CDR3 covers 13 residues. CDR3 amino acids: CASRKPTGTEASF. CDR3 DNA sequence: TGTGCCAGCAGGAAACCGACAGGTACTGAAGCTTCCTTT.

This clonotype was counted ten times or more. J is TRBJ1-5 and V is TRBV4-1; D is unresolved. Trimming cost V 1 base and J 8 bases, with 15 bases left between them. Germline V CDR1 and CDR2: MGHRA, YSYEKL. This CDR3 contains 15 residues. The CDR3 spells CASSQVAERYKPQHF. In nucleotides, the CDR3 is TGCGCCAGCAGCCAAGTGGCGGAACGGTATAAGCCCCAGCATTTT.

The chain's CDR3 is CASSETGTNTGELFF. The DNA of the CDR3 is TGTGCCAGCAGTGAGACAGGGACGAACACCGGGGAGCTGTTTTTT. The chain uses TRBV2 and TRBJ2-2; 7 nucleotides agree with TRBD1. This CDR3 comprises 15 residues. Germline loops: CDR1 SNHLY, CDR2 FYNNEI. The ends lost 3 bases at V and 0 bases at J; junction bases unmatched: 1.

This clonotype was detected many times. This chain connects TRBV24-1 to TRBJ2-1, with D hard to call. This CDR3 comprises 12 residues. CDR1 KGHDR and CDR2 SFDVKD come from the germline V gene. Trimming removed 5 bases at V and 5 bases at J, with 6 bases between. The CDR3 spells CATSAPNNEQFF. In DNA, the CDR3 is TGTGCCACCAGTGCACCTAACAATGAGCAGTTCTTC.

V gene TRBV9 combines with J gene TRBJ2-1; 7 positions match TRBD1. Losses at the gene ends were 4 bases for V and 8 bases for J; bases not matched to a gene: 9. Germline V gene data show CDR1 as SGDLS and CDR2 as YYNGEE. The CDR3 is 14 residues long. The CDR3 sequence: CASSFGMTGYEQFF. As DNA, the CDR3 is TGTGCCAGCAGCTTCGGTATGACAGGGTATGAGCAGTTCTTC. Filled out from reference TRBV9 and TRBJ2-1, the complete variable domain reads DSGVTQTPKHLITATGQRVTLRCSPRSGDLSVYWYQQSLDQGLQFLIQYYNGEERAKGNILERFSAQQFPDLHSELNLSSLELGDSALYFCASSFGMTGYEQFFGPGTRLTVL.

This clonotype was observed at least ten times. The genes are TRBV5-1 and TRBJ2-7; the match to TRBD2 covers 12 bases. Germline CDR1 is SGHRS and CDR2 is YFSETQ. Trimming cost V 0 bases and J 4 bases; bases outside gene matches: 5. This CDR3 has 16 residues. The CDR3 reads CASSLGLAGATYEQYF. CDR3 bases: TGCGCCAGCAGCTTGGGACTAGCGGGAGCGACTTACGAGCAGTACTTC.

This clonotype was observed at least ten times. The chain links TRBV11-2 to TRBJ2-7; 7 bases align to TRBD2. After removal of 5 bases from V and 6 bases from J, the junction contained 4 bases not matched to a gene. The length of the CDR3 is 12 residues. Per germline, CDR1 SGHAT and CDR2 FQNNGV. The CDR3, as DNA: TGTGCCAGCAGCCCTCGGACTAGCGAGCAGTACTTC. Translating gives CASSPRTSEQYF.